This TCR beta chain appears in the sequencing data of a study of identical twins. This clonotype was seen ten or more times. Its target is unknown. The germline V gene encodes CDR1 SGHVS and CDR2 FQNEAQ. V was pared by 4 bases and J by 4 bases, with 4 bases of the junction left unmatched. This CDR3 is 14 amino acids long. With template switching, a universal primer site was added, and the cDNA carried unique molecular identifiers. TCRdb used MiXCR to reprocess the 5' RACE reads, holding one entry per CDR3 protein. Seen here are about 530,000 distinct CDR3 sequences, nearly 15% observed once, and the top ten hold nearly 0.45%. The study, taken as a whole, reports: For out-of-frame beta sequences, excess twin sharing was weaker. Invariant T cells like MAIT and iNKT could partly confound the zero-insertion analyses.

The data were also submitted as part of a second study, on yellow fever vaccine responses in identical twins.

This clonotype was sampled from a young woman in good health. The material sequenced was CD4+ T cells sorted from blood. V is TRBV7-8 and J is TRBJ2-1; the match to TRBD1 covers 7 bases. The CDR3 region is CASSSGQPYNEQFF. CDR3 DNA: TGTGCCAGCAGCTCGGGACAGCCTTACAATGAGCAGTTCTTC.